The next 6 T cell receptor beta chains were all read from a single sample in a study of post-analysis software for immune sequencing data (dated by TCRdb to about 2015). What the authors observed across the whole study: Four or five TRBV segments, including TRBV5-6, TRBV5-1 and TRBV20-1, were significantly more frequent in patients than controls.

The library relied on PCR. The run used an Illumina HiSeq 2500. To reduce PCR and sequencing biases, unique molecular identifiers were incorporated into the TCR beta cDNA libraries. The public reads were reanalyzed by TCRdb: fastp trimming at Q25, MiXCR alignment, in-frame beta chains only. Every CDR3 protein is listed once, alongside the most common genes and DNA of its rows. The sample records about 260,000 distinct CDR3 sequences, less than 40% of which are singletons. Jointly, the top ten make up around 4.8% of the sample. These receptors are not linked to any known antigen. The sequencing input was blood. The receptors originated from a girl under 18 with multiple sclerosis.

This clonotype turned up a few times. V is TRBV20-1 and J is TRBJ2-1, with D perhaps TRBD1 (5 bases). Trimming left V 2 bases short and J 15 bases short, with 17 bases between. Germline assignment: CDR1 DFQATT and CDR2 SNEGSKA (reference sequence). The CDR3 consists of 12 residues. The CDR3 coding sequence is TGCAGTGCTAGACAAACAGGACCGGGCGGGTTCTTC. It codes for CSARQTGPGGFF.

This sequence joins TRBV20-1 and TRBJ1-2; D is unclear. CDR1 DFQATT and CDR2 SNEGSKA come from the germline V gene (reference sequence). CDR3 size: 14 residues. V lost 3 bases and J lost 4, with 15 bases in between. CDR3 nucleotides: TGCAGTGCTAGCGCGACGGAGGCAACCTATGGCTACACCTTC. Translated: CSASATEATYGYTF.

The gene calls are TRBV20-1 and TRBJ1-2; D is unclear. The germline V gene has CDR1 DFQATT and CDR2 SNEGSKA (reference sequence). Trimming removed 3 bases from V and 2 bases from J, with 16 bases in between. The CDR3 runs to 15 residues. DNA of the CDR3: TGCAGTGCTAGTTCGGTTGGGAGGGTGAACTATGGCTACACCTTC. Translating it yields CSASSVGRVNYGYTF.

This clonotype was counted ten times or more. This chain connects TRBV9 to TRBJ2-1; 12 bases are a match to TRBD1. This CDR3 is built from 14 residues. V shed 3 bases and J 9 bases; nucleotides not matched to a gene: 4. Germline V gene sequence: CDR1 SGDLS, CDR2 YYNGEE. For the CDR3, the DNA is TGTGCCAGCAGCGCGGGACAGGGGGCGACTGAGCAGTTCTTC. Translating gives CASSAGQGATEQFF.

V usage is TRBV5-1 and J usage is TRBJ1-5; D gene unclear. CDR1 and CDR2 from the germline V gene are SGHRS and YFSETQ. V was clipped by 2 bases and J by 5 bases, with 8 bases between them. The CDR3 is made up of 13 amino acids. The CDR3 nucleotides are TGCGCCAGCAGCTTTGCGTCGGATCAGCCCCAGCATTTT. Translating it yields CASSFASDQPQHF.

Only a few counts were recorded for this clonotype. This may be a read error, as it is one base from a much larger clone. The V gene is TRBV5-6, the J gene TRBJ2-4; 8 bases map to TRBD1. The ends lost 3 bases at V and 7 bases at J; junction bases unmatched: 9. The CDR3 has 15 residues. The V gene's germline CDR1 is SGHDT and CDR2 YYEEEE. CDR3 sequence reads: CASSSRTGLGNIQYF. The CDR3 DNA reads TGTGCCAGCAGCTCAAGGACAGGGCTGGGGAACATTCAGTACTTC.